One and the same sample provided the 20 T cell receptor beta chains below, sequenced in a study of cytomegalovirus exposure and HLA in healthy donors. PCR amplification relied on 60 Vbeta primers (plus 13 Jbeta primers). Using immunoSEQ multiplex PCR, the repertoire was profiled, and TCRdb retains in-frame clones only, with some absent. The sample consists of some 60,000 clones, around 87% of them appearing once. Sequencing was carried out using PBMCs. These TCRs come from a man younger than 35 in good health and CMV-seronegative.

This clone was detected once. The chain links TRBV6-5 to TRBJ1-2, with no clear D. V was shortened by 0 bases and J by 0 bases, with 2 bases between the two germline ends. CDR1 is MNHEY, CDR2 SVGAGI, per germline. The CDR3 extends over 13 amino acids. The CDR3 reads CASSYSANYGYTF. The CDR3 DNA reads TGTGCCAGCAGTTACTCCGCTAACTATGGCTACACCTTC.

This sequence joins TRBV19 and TRBJ1-1; tentative D call: TRBD1 (6 bases). The CDR3 runs 15 residues. Germline V gene data show CDR1 as LNHDA and CDR2 as SQIVND (reference sequence). Trimming took off 6 bases at V and 2 bases at J, with 16 bases between the two ends. The CDR3 region is CASSFPGTINTEAFF. The DNA of the CDR3 is TGTGCCAGTAGCTTCCCCGGGACAATCAACACTGAAGCTTTCTTT.

The V gene is TRBV14, the J gene TRBJ1-1; D is unclear. Trimming took 1 base from V and 0 from J, leaving 6 bases between them. Germline CDR1 is SGHDN and CDR2 is FVKESK. The CDR3 has 14 residues. The CDR3: CASSQARLNTEAFF. The CDR3 DNA follows: TGTGCCAGCAGCCAAGCCCGTTTGAACACTGAAGCTTTCTTT.

This rearrangement joins TRBV9 to TRBJ1-1; D is possibly TRBD1 (6 bases). Trimming took 2 bases from V and 2 from J, leaving 10 bases between them. The germline gives CDR1 SGDLS, CDR2 YYNGEE. The CDR3 is made up of 14 amino acids. The CDR3 DNA follows: TGTGCCAGCAGCGTGGGCAGGGGTAACACTGAAGCTTTCTTT. Residues: CASSVGRGNTEAFF. The full variable domain, its missing parts supplied by reference TRBV9 and TRBJ1-1, is DSGVTQTPKHLITATGQRVTLRCSPRSGDLSVYWYQQSLDQGLQFLIQYYNGEERAKGNILERFSAQQFPDLHSELNLSSLELGDSALYFCASSVGRGNTEAFFGQGTRLTVV.

The gene calls are TRBV27 and TRBJ2-1; 7 positions agree with TRBD2. Germline-derived CDR1 and CDR2 are MNHEY and SMNVEV (reference sequence). The CDR3 loop spans 13 amino acids. Trimming took 3 bases from V and 4 from J; bases not matched to a gene: 0. CDR3 nucleotide sequence: TGTGCCAGCAGTTTTAGCGGGTACAATGAGCAGTTCTTC. This encodes CASSFSGYNEQFF.

V usage is TRBV6-4 and J usage is TRBJ2-1; TRBD2 is a possible D gene (5 bases). This CDR3 is built from 14 residues. Germline-derived CDR1 and CDR2 are MRHNA and SNTAGT. The V end was cut by 7 bases, the J end by 5 bases, with 15 bases between. The CDR3 protein is CASKREGWDNEQFF. Written as DNA, the CDR3 is TGTGCCAGCAAAAGAGAGGGTTGGGACAATGAGCAGTTCTTC.

The chain has TRBV18 and TRBJ1-3; D possibly corresponds to TRBD1 (6 bases). The CDR3 is 14 residues long. Germline V lookup: CDR1 KGHSH, CDR2 LQKENI. V was cut by 2 bases and J by 2 bases, with 7 bases left in between. The CDR3 DNA follows: TGTGCCAGCTCACCAGACAGGACTGGAAACACCATATATTTT. Protein sequence: CASSPDRTGNTIYF. Variable domain in full (rest from reference TRBV18 and TRBJ1-3): NAGVMQNPRHLVRRRGQEARLRCSPMKGHSHVYWYRQLPEEGLKFMVYLQKENIIDESGMPKERFSAEFPKEGPSILRIQQVVRGDSAAYFCASSPDRTGNTIYFGEGSWLTVV.

This chain uses TRBV11-1 with TRBJ2-1; 14 nucleotides agree with TRBD2. J lost 7 bases, V lost 1 base, and 0 bases had no gene match. The length of the CDR3 is 15 residues. Per germline, CDR1 SGHAT and CDR2 FQDESV (reference sequence). CDR3 DNA: TGTGCCAGCAGCTTAGGGACTAGCGGGGGGAATGAGCAGTTCTTC. Translation: CASSLGTSGGNEQFF.

The chain couples TRBV28 to TRBJ2-7, with unresolved D. The CDR3 runs to 14 residues. Trimming removed 2 bases from V and 0 bases from J, with 8 bases in between. From germline, CDR1 is MDHEN and CDR2 SYDVKM. CDR3 DNA sequence: TGTGCCAGCAGTTTAAGAGAAAGCTCCTACGAGCAGTACTTC. Translated, it gives CASSLRESSYEQYF.

This chain joins TRBV19 and TRBJ1-1; no firm D call. The CDR3 contains 14 residues. From germline, CDR1 is LNHDA and CDR2 SQIVND (reference sequence). Trimming left V 3 bases short and J 0 bases short, with 8 bases between. CDR3 loop: CASSINRLNTEAFF. DNA for the CDR3: TGTGCCAGTAGTATTAACAGATTGAACACTGAAGCTTTCTTT.

The table lists this clone with a few counts. The CDR3 DNA reads TGTGCCAGCAGCACCTCCGGGACAGGGGATGAAAAACTGTTTTTT. It specifies CASSTSGTGDEKLFF. V usage is TRBV7-9 and J usage is TRBJ1-4; 10 bases are shared with TRBD1. This CDR3 comprises 15 residues. Per germline, CDR1 SEHNR and CDR2 FQNEAQ (reference sequence). V lost 5 bases to trimming and J lost 6 bases; unmatched junction nucleotides: 6.

This chain uses TRBV19 with TRBJ2-5; 11 bases match TRBD2. Losses at the gene ends were 3 bases for V and 8 bases for J; bases not matched to a gene: 8. The CDR3 totals 15 residues. The germline V gene encodes CDR1 LNHDA and CDR2 SQIVND (reference sequence). CDR3 DNA sequence: TGTGCCAGTAGTATTACGACTAGCGGGGAAGGAACCCAGTACTTC. It codes for CASSITTSGEGTQYF.

The chain combines TRBV5-4 with TRBJ2-4; TRBD2 matches 12 bases. The CDR3 contains 16 residues. J was trimmed by 8 bases and V by 4 bases; bases with no gene match: 10. The V gene's germline CDR1 is SGHNT and CDR2 YYREEE (reference sequence). CDR3 nucleotide sequence: TGTGCCAGCAGCCCTGAGACTAGCGGGGGTTTATACATTCAGTACTTC. It codes for CASSPETSGGLYIQYF.

This rearrangement joins TRBV6-6 to TRBJ2-7, with D perhaps matching TRBD1 (6 bases). Germline CDR1 MNHNY, CDR2 SVGAGI (reference sequence). This CDR3 is 15 amino acids long. V lost 7 bases and J lost 3, with 19 bases in between. The DNA of the CDR3 is TGTGCCAGCACCCCCCGGAGTTTGGACAGCTACGAGCAGTACTTC. Amino acids: CASTPRSLDSYEQYF.

V is TRBV28 and J is TRBJ1-3; D unresolved. This CDR3 contains 15 residues. V lost 5 bases, J lost 0 bases, and 11 bases lay in between. Germline V gene sequence: CDR1 MDHEN, CDR2 SYDVKM. For the CDR3, the DNA is TGTGCCAGCAGTACCCGGGGAGGCTCTGGAAACACCATATATTTT. This codes for CASSTRGGSGNTIYF.

The J gene is TRBJ2-7, the V gene TRBV7-2; 7 nucleotides align to TRBD2. CDR1 and CDR2 (germline): SGHTA, FQGNSA. This CDR3 has 14 residues. V shed 3 bases and J 2 bases; nucleotides not matched to a gene: 4. CDR3 nucleotides: TGTGCCAGCAGCTTGGGGACTACTACCTACGAGCAGTACTTC. Its protein product is CASSLGTTTYEQYF.

The rearrangement links TRBV30 to TRBJ1-4, with 7 positions matching TRBD1. After removal of 4 bases from V and 8 bases from J, the junction contained 10 bases not matched to a gene. The CDR3 runs to 14 residues. The germline V gene encodes CDR1 GTSNPN and CDR2 SVGIG (reference sequence). CDR3 sequence (DNA): TGTGCCTGGACCGACAGGGTACCTAGCGAAAAACTGTTTTTT. It yields the protein CAWTDRVPSEKLFF. The full variable domain, completed using reference TRBV30 and TRBJ1-4, is SQTIHQWPATLVQPVGSPLSLECTVEGTSNPNLYWYRQAAGRGLQLLFYSVGIGQISSEVPQNLSASRPQDRQFILSSKKLLLSDSGFYLCAWTDRVPSEKLFFGSGTQLSVL.

This rearrangement joins TRBV7-3 to TRBJ2-6, with 7 bases aligning to TRBD1. The junction had 9 bases not matched to a gene; V was cut back by 5 bases and J by 2 bases. Germline CDR1 and CDR2: SGHTA and FQGTGA. This CDR3 is built from 17 residues. CDR3 bases: TGTGCCAGCAGCCCGGTCAAGGGGGCGCCTGGGGCCAACGTCCTGACTTTC. It specifies CASSPVKGAPGANVLTF.

The chain has TRBV6-5 and TRBJ1-6, with D possibly being TRBD1 (6 bases). Germline V gene sequence: CDR1 MNHEY, CDR2 SVGAGI. The V end lost 2 bases, the J end lost 4 bases, and 12 bases lay between the germline ends. The CDR3 sequence is 16 residues long. The CDR3 bases are TGTGCCAGCAGTTACGAGGCCAGGGGTTATAATTCACCCCTCCACTTT. Amino acid sequence: CASSYEARGYNSPLHF.

This clone appeared a few times. The rearrangement uses TRBV7-8 and TRBJ2-1; TRBD1 agrees at 9 bases. This CDR3 comprises 15 residues. Unmatched junction bases numbered 3, after V lost 2 bases and J lost 4 bases. Germline lookup yields CDR1 SGHVS and CDR2 FQNEAQ. The CDR3 loop reads CASSLPGQGYNEQFF. In DNA form, the CDR3 reads TGTGCCAGCAGCTTACCCGGACAGGGGTACAATGAGCAGTTCTTC.